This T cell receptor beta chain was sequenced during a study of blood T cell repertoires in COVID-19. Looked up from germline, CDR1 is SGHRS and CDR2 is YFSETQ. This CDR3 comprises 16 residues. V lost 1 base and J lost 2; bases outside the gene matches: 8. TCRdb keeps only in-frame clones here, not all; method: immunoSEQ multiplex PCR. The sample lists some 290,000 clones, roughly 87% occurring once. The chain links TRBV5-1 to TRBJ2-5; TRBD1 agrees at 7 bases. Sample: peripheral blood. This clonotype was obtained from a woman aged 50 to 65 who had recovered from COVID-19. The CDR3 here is CASSLIRDREQETQYF. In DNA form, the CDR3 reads TGCGCCAGCAGCTTGATCAGGGACAGAGAGCAAGAGACCCAGTACTTC.